A single sample is the source of the 17 T cell receptor beta chains below, sequenced in a study of T cells after yellow fever vaccination. TCRdb called the 5' RACE reads again in MiXCR, with one record for every CDR3 protein. The table lists a few hundred thousand distinct CDR3 sequences, 3.5% to 4.5% of them singletons, with approximately 20% in the top ten. Material: PBMCs, obtained 15 days after the yellow fever booster vaccination. The origin of the receptors is a man between 18 and 29 years old who received the YFV17D yellow fever vaccine.

The sample holds many counts of this clonotype. CDR3 sequence: CSAPRQGNTGELFF. For the CDR3, the DNA is TGCAGTGCACCGAGACAGGGTAACACCGGGGAGCTGTTTTTT. The chain uses TRBV20-1 and TRBJ2-2, with 7 bases aligning to TRBD1. The trim removed 6 bases at V and 2 bases at J, leaving 6 bases unmatched. Germline loops: CDR1 DFQATT, CDR2 SNEGSKA (reference sequence). The CDR3 loop spans 14 amino acids.

At least ten counts were recorded for this clonotype. This chain links TRBV20-1 with TRBJ2-1; 13 nucleotides align to TRBD2. CDR1 DFQATT and CDR2 SNEGSKA come from the germline V gene (reference sequence). The CDR3 sequence is 15 residues long. The V gene end was trimmed by 7 bases and the J gene end by 0 bases; junction bases not matched to a gene: 3. The CDR3 sequence is CSVGLAGVSYNEQFF. The CDR3 region has the DNA TGCAGTGTCGGACTAGCGGGGGTCTCCTACAATGAGCAGTTCTTC.

This clonotype showed up many times. The chain employs TRBV11-2 and TRBJ1-6, with no clear D. Trimming took 0 bases from V and 0 from J, leaving 18 bases between them. This CDR3 is 20 amino acids long. The germline gives CDR1 SGHAT, CDR2 FQNNGV. The CDR3 loop is CASSLDQAMANSSYNSPLHF. The CDR3, as DNA: TGTGCCAGCAGCTTAGACCAGGCCATGGCGAATAGCTCCTATAATTCACCCCTCCACTTT. Full variable domain (remainder filled in from reference TRBV11-2 and TRBJ1-6): EAGVAQSPRYKIIEKRQSVAFWCNPISGHATLYWYQQILGQGPKLLIQFQNNGVVDDSQLPKDRFSAERLKGVDSTLKIQPAKLEDSAVYLCASSLDQAMANSSYNSPLHFGNGTRLTVT.

This clonotype occurred a few times. The chain has TRBV24-1 and TRBJ2-1, with a weak D call TRBD2 (5 bases). CDR3 length: 13 residues. Trimming removed 1 base at V and 7 bases at J, with 7 bases between. Germline CDR1 is KGHDR and CDR2 is SFDVKD. In DNA, the CDR3 is TGTGCCACCAGTGATTTCACTAGTAATGAGCAGTTCTTC. It translates to CATSDFTSNEQFF.

In its sample, this clonotype was seen many times. The chain is built from TRBV24-1 and TRBJ2-1; D not certain. CDR3 length equals 11 residues. CDR1 and CDR2 (germline): KGHDR, SFDVKD. The V end was cut by 9 bases, the J end by 9 bases, with 11 bases between. The CDR3 bases are TGTGCCACCGGGGATGGGGTTGAGCAGTTCTTC. It specifies CATGDGVEQFF.

Only a few counts were recorded for this clonotype. The gene calls are TRBV7-3 and TRBJ2-1; D is uncertain. CDR1 is SGHTA and CDR2 is FQGTGA in the germline V gene. V lost 1 base and J 9 bases, leaving 10 bases between the germline ends. CDR3 length: 13 amino acids. CDR3 protein: CASSLKGSAEQFF. Written as DNA, the CDR3 is TGTGCCAGCAGCTTAAAAGGGTCCGCTGAGCAGTTCTTC.

This clonotype was found many times. This chain joins TRBV7-2 and TRBJ1-6; TRBD1 is a possible D gene (6 bases). This CDR3 has 13 residues. With 3 bases removed from V and 7 bases from J, the gap between germline ends came to 7 bases. Per the germline V gene, CDR1 is SGHTA and CDR2 is FQGNSA. Here the CDR3 DNA reads TGTGCCAGCAGCTTTACAGGGAATTCACCCCTCCACTTT. Translating gives CASSFTGNSPLHF.

In its sample, this clonotype was seen a few times. The gene calls are TRBV7-3 and TRBJ2-1, with D possibly being TRBD1 (6 bases). This CDR3 region has 16 residues. Germline CDR1 and CDR2: SGHTA and FQGTGA. Deletions cut 4 bases from V and 4 bases from J, with 17 bases between. The CDR3 DNA is TGTGCCAGCAGCTCCGACCCGACAGGCCTATACAATGAGCAGTTCTTC. This encodes CASSSDPTGLYNEQFF. Variable domain in full (rest from reference TRBV7-3 and TRBJ2-1): GAGVSQTPSNKVTEKGKYVELRCDPISGHTALYWYRQSLGQGPEFLIYFQGTGAADDSGLPNDRFFAVRPEGSVSTLKIQRTERGDSAVYLCASSSDPTGLYNEQFFGPGTRLTVL.

This clonotype was found many times. The genes are TRBV5-1 and TRBJ2-7; perhaps D is TRBD1 or TRBD2 (7 bases each). There are 16 residues in the CDR3. The germline V and J ends were trimmed by 4 bases and 4 bases, with 21 bases remaining between them. From germline, CDR1 is SGHRS and CDR2 YFSETQ. Written as DNA, the CDR3 is TGCGCCAGCAGCCTCTTCCAGGGGGGGACGGTTTACGAGCAGTACTTC. Translating it yields CASSLFQGGTVYEQYF.

This clonotype was detected a few times. The chain links TRBV4-1 to TRBJ1-5, with D hard to call. The CDR3 covers 14 residues. Trimming left V 0 bases short and J 3 bases short, with 6 bases between. Germline CDR1 and CDR2: MGHRA and YSYEKL. The CDR3 region is CASSQDRYNQPQHF. CDR3 DNA: TGCGCCAGCAGCCAAGACAGGTACAATCAGCCCCAGCATTTT.

This clonotype has a handful of counts. The J gene is TRBJ2-7, the V gene TRBV7-2; possible D gene TRBD1, 5 bases. Trimming took off 2 bases at V and 0 bases at J, with 8 bases between the two ends. The CDR3 is 14 amino acids. Germline CDR1 is SGHTA and CDR2 is FQGNSA. CDR3 sequence (DNA): TGTGCCAGCAGCTTACCAGGGCCCTCCTACGAGCAGTACTTC. Encoded protein: CASSLPGPSYEQYF.

This clonotype was seen many times. The chain combines TRBV4-1 with TRBJ2-1; D is undetermined. V shed 1 base and J shed 7 bases, with 20 bases lying between them. The V gene's germline CDR1 is MGHRA and CDR2 YSYEKL. The CDR3 sequence is 17 residues long. The chain's CDR3 is CASSQVYGTILGNEQFF. Here the CDR3 DNA reads TGCGCCAGCAGCCAAGTTTACGGTACGATTCTGGGGAATGAGCAGTTCTTC.

This clonotype has only a few counts. The V and J genes are TRBV27 and TRBJ1-2; tentative D call: TRBD1 (5 bases). Per germline, CDR1 MNHEY and CDR2 SMNVEV (reference sequence). This CDR3 has 15 amino acids. Trimming took off 8 bases at V and 1 base at J, with 17 bases between the two ends. The CDR3 reads CASRQGPHNNYGYTF. In DNA, the CDR3 is TGTGCCAGCCGGCAGGGCCCTCACAATAACTATGGCTACACCTTC.

V usage is TRBV5-3 and J usage is TRBJ2-1, with 8 bases identical to TRBD1. TRBV5-3 is flagged as an ORF with uncertain function. The CDR3 contains 18 residues. The junction had 11 bases not matched to a gene; V was cut back by 2 bases and J by 1 base. As DNA, the CDR3 is TGTGCCAGAAGCTTTAAGCAGGGGGCGCGGTGGTCCTACAATGAGCAGTTCTTC. This gives the protein CARSFKQGARWSYNEQFF.

This clonotype was seen many times. The chain employs TRBV20-1 and TRBJ1-2; no clear D gene. V lost 0 bases to trimming and J lost 4 bases, with 9 bases between them. Germline-derived CDR1 and CDR2 are DFQATT and SNEGSKA (reference sequence). CDR3 length: 13 amino acids. DNA for the CDR3: TGCAGTGCTAGAGATCTGCTTTCCTATGGCTACACCTTC. The encoded protein is CSARDLLSYGYTF.

This clonotype has at least ten counts. V is TRBV2 and J is TRBJ2-3; D remains unclear. The CDR3 has 11 amino acids. Germline-derived CDR1 and CDR2 are SNHLY and FYNNEI. Trimming took off 2 bases at V and 4 bases at J, with 1 base between the two ends. In nucleotides, the CDR3 is TGTGCCAGCAGTGAACCAGATACGCAGTATTTT. It specifies CASSEPDTQYF.

The J gene is TRBJ1-2, the V gene TRBV29-1; 7 bases align to TRBD1. V dropped 7 bases and J dropped 6; count of bases not matched to a gene: 8. Per the germline V gene, CDR1 is SQVTM and CDR2 is ANQGSEA. This CDR3 has 12 residues. CDR3 sequence (DNA): TGCAGCGCCAGCACCGGGACAGATGGCTACACCTTC. This translates into CSASTGTDGYTF.